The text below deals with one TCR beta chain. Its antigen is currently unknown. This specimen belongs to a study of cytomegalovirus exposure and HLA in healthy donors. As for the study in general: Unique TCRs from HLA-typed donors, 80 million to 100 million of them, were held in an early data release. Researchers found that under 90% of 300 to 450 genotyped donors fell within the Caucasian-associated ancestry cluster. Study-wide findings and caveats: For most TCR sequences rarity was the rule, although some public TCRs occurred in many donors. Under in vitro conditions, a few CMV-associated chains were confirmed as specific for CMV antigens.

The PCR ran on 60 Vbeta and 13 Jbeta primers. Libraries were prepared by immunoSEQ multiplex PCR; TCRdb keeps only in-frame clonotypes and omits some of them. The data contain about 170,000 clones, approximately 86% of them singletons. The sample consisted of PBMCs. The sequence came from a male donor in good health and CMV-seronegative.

Here the CDR3 reads CAWRSGKGGELFF. DNA of the CDR3: TGTGCCTGGAGGTCAGGGAAGGGCGGGGAGCTGTTTTTT. This sequence joins TRBV30 and TRBJ2-2, with D maybe TRBD1 (5 bases). The germline CDR1 and CDR2 sequences are GTSNPN and SVGIG (reference sequence). This CDR3 comprises 13 residues. The V and J ends lost 3 bases and 7 bases respectively, with 12 bases between them.